This is a list of T cell receptor beta chains from one sample in a study of beta chain features in type 1 diabetes. TCRdb keeps only in-frame clones here, not all; method: immunoSEQ multiplex PCR. The top ten hold under 0.55% of the sample, which has roughly 100,000 clones, roughly 28% seen once. Material for sequencing was central memory CD4+ T cells from blood. The receptors shown here come from a woman aged 18-29 years with type 1 diabetes. Both conserved end residues are part of each CDR3. D genes are given only for firm matches. Some rows have no size entry. The others give once, few or many, or a class for an expanded clone.

abundance	v_gene	j_gene	d_gene	CDR3nt	CDR3aa
few	TRBV2	TRBJ2-7	-	TGTGCCAGCAGTGAAACAGGACAGAGCTACGAGCAGTACTTC	CASSETGQSYEQYF
-	TRBV7-3	TRBJ2-3	TRBD2	TGTGCCAGCAGCTCAACGGGGCTAGCGGGAGGGGTAGATACGCAGTATTTT	CASSSTGLAGGVDTQYF
-	TRBV28	TRBJ2-6	TRBD1	TGTGCCAGCAGTGACGAAGACAGGGGGGGAGCTGGGGCCAACGTCCTGACTTTC	CASSDEDRGGAGANVLTF
-	TRBV19	TRBJ2-7	-	TGTGCCAGTAGTCCCGACAGGGAGGTCTCCAACGAGCAGTACTTC	CASSPDREVSNEQYF
-	TRBV6-5	TRBJ2-7	TRBD2	TGTGCCAGCAGTTATACCCTAGCGGGGGGGGCCTACGAGCAGTACTTC	CASSYTLAGGAYEQYF
-	TRBV10-2	TRBJ2-1	TRBD2	TGCGCCAGCAGTTGGGACGGGACTAGCGCCCAGCGGACCTACAATGAGCAGTTCTTC	CASSWDGTSAQRTYNEQFF
few	TRBV7-8	TRBJ2-1	TRBD2	TGTGCCAGCAGCTTTCGGACAGGGCGGACAAGCGGGAGGGTGAGGAATGAGCAGTTCTTC	CASSFRTGRTSGRVRNEQFF
-	TRBV28	TRBJ2-7	TRBD2	TGTGCCACAGATAGAGCGGGAGGGAGCTACGAGCAGTACTTC	CATDRAGGSYEQYF
-	TRBV5-8	TRBJ2-3	TRBD2	TGTGCCAGCAGCCGGGGACTAGTGGGCACAGATACGCAGTATTTT	CASSRGLVGTDTQYF
few	TRBV6-5	TRBJ2-3	-	TGTGCCAGCAGTTACATTGCCGGTCGAGGCGCAGATACGCAGTATTTT	CASSYIAGRGADTQYF
once	TRBV18	TRBJ1-1	-	TGTGCCAGCTCGCCGGGAGCGGACGCCCTAAACACTGAAGCTTTCTTT	CASSPGADALNTEAFF
-	TRBV7-2	TRBJ1-3	TRBD1	TGTGCCAGCAGCTTAAAACGAACCGGGACAGGTGGAAACACCATATATTTT	CASSLKRTGTGGNTIYF
once	TRBV5-1	TRBJ2-5	TRBD2	TGCGCCAGCAGCCCAGGACTAGCGGGAGGACAAGAGACCCAGTACTTC	CASSPGLAGGQETQYF
-	TRBV7-2	TRBJ2-6	TRBD1	TGTGCCAGCAGCTTGACAGGGACTGGGGCCAACGTCCTGACTTTC	CASSLTGTGANVLTF
few	TRBV4-3	TRBJ2-1	TRBD2	TGCGCCAGCAGCCAGACCCGGGGGGGCTCCTACAATGAGCAGTTCTTC	CASSQTRGGSYNEQFF
few	TRBV10-3	TRBJ1-5	-	TGTGCCATCAGTTCGGGGAAAAGCAATCAGCCCCAGCATTTT	CAISSGKSNQPQHF
-	TRBV19	TRBJ1-1	TRBD1	TGTGCCAGTAACAAGGACAGGGCGGTAGGAGCTTTCTTT	CASNKDRAVGAFF
few	TRBV2	TRBJ2-5	TRBD1	TGTGCCAGCACTCGGACAGGGGGTCAAGAGACCCAGTACTTC	CASTRTGGQETQYF
-	TRBV5-1	TRBJ2-2	TRBD2	TGCGCCAGCAGCTGGGGGACTACCTACACCGGGGAGCTGTTTTTT	CASSWGTTYTGELFF
many	TRBV18	TRBJ2-1	TRBD2	TGTGCCAGCTCACCACCCGCGGGAGGGCCGGGCAATGAGCAGTTCTTC	CASSPPAGGPGNEQFF
-	TRBV2	TRBJ2-1	-	TGTGCCAGCAGCGGGAAGGCGGGCTCCTACAATGAGCAGTTCTTC	CASSGKAGSYNEQFF
-	TRBV10-2	TRBJ2-1	TRBD2	TGCGCCAGCAGTGAGCCGGTAGCGGGAGCGTGGAATGAGCAGTTCTTC	CASSEPVAGAWNEQFF
-	TRBV10-3	TRBJ1-2	TRBD1	TGTGCCATCAGTGGGGACAGGGGACTGGGCTACACCTTC	CAISGDRGLGYTF
-	TRBV6-1	TRBJ1-6	-	TGTGCCACGGGTACATCGATTAATTCACCCCTCCACTTT	CATGTSINSPLHF
-	TRBV30	TRBJ2-3	TRBD2	TGTGCCTGGAGTCTCCGGACTAGCCTCCGCGGAGATACGCAGTATTTT	CAWSLRTSLRGDTQYF
-	TRBV11-2	TRBJ1-2	TRBD1	TGTGCCAGCAGACCACCCGGTAGGACAGGGTCGGCTAACTATGGCTACACCTTC	CASRPPGRTGSANYGYTF
few	TRBV7-9	TRBJ2-1	TRBD1	TGTGCCAGCAGCTTAGGGACAGGGACCGACAATGAGCAGTTCTTC	CASSLGTGTDNEQFF
-	TRBV6-5	TRBJ2-1	TRBD1	TGTGCCAGCAGTCCGGGACAGGCCAACAATGAGCAGTTCTTC	CASSPGQANNEQFF
-	TRBV27	TRBJ2-5	TRBD2	TGTGCCAGCAGTTCCGGACTAGCGGGAGGGCGGGAGACCCAGTACTTC	CASSSGLAGGRETQYF
few	TRBV19	TRBJ1-5	TRBD1	TGTGCCAGTAGTATAACACGGGGACAGGGGTACAATCAGCCCCAGCATTTT	CASSITRGQGYNQPQHF
few	TRBV18	TRBJ1-1	-	TGTGCCAGCTCACCAGCGGACAGAGAGACTGAAGCTTTCTTT	CASSPADRETEAFF
-	TRBV27	TRBJ2-1	TRBD1	TGTGCCAGCAGGACTGGGACAGGGGGTCTATGGCAGTTCTTC	CASRTGTGGLWQFF
-	TRBV5-4	TRBJ2-6	TRBD2	TGTGCCAGCAGCTTGGGATCTCGGGGGGTCGGGGCCAACGTCCTGACTTTC	CASSLGSRGVGANVLTF
few	TRBV19	TRBJ2-1	TRBD2	TGTGCCAGTAGTGCCGCGGGAGGCCACTACAATGAGCAGTTCTTC	CASSAAGGHYNEQFF
few	TRBV5-1	TRBJ2-2	-	TGCGCCAGCAGCCCTGGTCCAGGGCCCGCCGGCGGGGAGCTGTTTTTT	CASSPGPGPAGGELFF
few	TRBV7-9	TRBJ2-7	TRBD1	TGTGCCAGCAGCCCTGGGACAGGCTCCTACGAGCAGTACTTC	CASSPGTGSYEQYF
-	TRBV2	TRBJ2-2	-	TGTGCCAGCAAGAGGATACAGGGCACCGGGGAGCTGTTTTTT	CASKRIQGTGELFF
few	TRBV7-9	TRBJ1-1	-	TGTGCCAGCAGCTTAGTGGGGGCCGGGAACACTGAAGCTTTCTTT	CASSLVGAGNTEAFF
few	TRBV9	TRBJ2-3	-	TGTGCCAGCAGCCTCAGGGGGGACGGCATCGATACGCAGTATTTT	CASSLRGDGIDTQYF
-	TRBV30	TRBJ2-2	-	TGTGCCTGGAGATCCCCCTACAGGGACGGTACCACCGGGGAGCTGTTTTTT	CAWRSPYRDGTTGELFF
-	TRBV7-9	TRBJ1-2	TRBD1	TGTGCCAGCAGCCCCGGGGACAGAGAAAACTATGGCTACACCTTC	CASSPGDRENYGYTF
-	TRBV5-1	TRBJ1-3	-	TGCGCCAGCAGCTTGTCGGCCTTCGGGGACTCTGGAAACACCATATATTTT	CASSLSAFGDSGNTIYF
-	TRBV5-1	TRBJ2-3	TRBD1	TGCGCCAGCAGTCGTGGGACAGACTTCACAGATACGCAGTATTTT	CASSRGTDFTDTQYF
-	TRBV7-3	TRBJ1-2	TRBD1	TGTGCCAGCAGTTTAGCCGGGACAGGGGGCAACTATGGCTACACCTTC	CASSLAGTGGNYGYTF
-	TRBV7-2	TRBJ1-1	TRBD1	TGTGCCAGCAGCCCTCAGCCGGGACAGGAAGCTTTCTTT	CASSPQPGQEAFF
-	TRBV10-3	TRBJ1-2	TRBD1	TGTGCCATCAGCCCCGACAGGGGAGGTAACTATGGCTACACCTTC	CAISPDRGGNYGYTF
-	TRBV5-4	TRBJ2-5	TRBD2	TGTGCCAGCAGCCTAGGACTAGCGGGGATGTTCGGGACCCAGTACTTC	CASSLGLAGMFGTQYF
-	TRBV5-6	TRBJ1-2	-	TGTGCCAGCAGCTCCCGAGGGAACTATGGCTACACCTTC	CASSSRGNYGYTF
once	TRBV11-3	TRBJ2-5	TRBD2	TGTGCCAGCAGCTTAAACGGGGGGCAAGAGACCCAGTACTTC	CASSLNGGQETQYF
many	TRBV6-6	TRBJ2-5	-	TGTGCCAGCAGTTACTACGAGGAGACCCAGTACTTC	CASSYYEETQYF
-	TRBV15	TRBJ2-5	-	TGTGCCACCAGCAGAGATTCGCGAGAGACCCAGTACTTC	CATSRDSRETQYF
few	TRBV2	TRBJ2-3	TRBD2	TGTGCCAGCACCCTGACTAGCGCCGTTTCGGATACGCAGTATTTT	CASTLTSAVSDTQYF
-	TRBV7-2	TRBJ2-5	-	TGTGCCAGCAGCCCCCTAGGGACCCAGTACTTC	CASSPLGTQYF